The 5 T cell receptor beta chains in this list originate from one sample, sequenced in a study of molecular identifiers for immune sequencing clone quantification. Via MiXCR, TCRdb re-called the PCR reads, giving one row per CDR3 protein. Of 85,000 to 100,000 distinct CDR3 sequences in the sample, roughly 21% are singletons; the top ten hold approximately 1.1%. The sequenced sample was naive CD8+ T cells from blood, with Jurkat cell RNA spiked in. The subset was: FACS-sorted CD8+CD4-CCR7+CD45RA+ naive T cells. The source of these receptors is a human donor in good health. Some libraries in this study had Jurkat cell RNA spiked in.

Notes on this clonotype: Given a much more abundant clone one base away, this may be a read error. The V call is TRBV11-2, the J call TRBJ2-7, with 10 positions matching TRBD2. The CDR3 loop spans 15 amino acids. Per germline, CDR1 SGHAT and CDR2 FQNNGV. The CDR3 reads CTSSPIRAGGYEQYF. In DNA form, the CDR3 reads TGTACCAGCAGCCCTATTCGAGCGGGGGGGTACGAGCAGTACTTC.

The rearrangement links TRBV3-1 to TRBJ2-5; 11 nucleotides agree with TRBD2. The germline V gene has CDR1 LGHDT and CDR2 YNNKEL (reference sequence). J gave up 5 bases and V 5 bases, and 10 bases lay outside the gene matches. The CDR3 is made up of 16 amino acids. CDR3 loop: CASSKSSGRMQETQYF. DNA of the CDR3: TGTGCCAGCAGCAAATCTAGCGGGAGGATGCAGGAGACCCAGTACTTC.

V gene TRBV7-6 combines with J gene TRBJ2-3; no reliable D call. Trimming took off 0 bases at V and 0 bases at J, with 10 bases between the two ends. There are 16 residues in the CDR3. Germline lookup yields CDR1 SGHVS and CDR2 FNYEAQ. CDR3 residues: CASSLAAAESTDTQYF. CDR3 DNA: TGTGCCAGCAGCTTAGCGGCAGCCGAGAGCACAGATACGCAGTATTTT.

There are many counts of this clonotype. The gene calls are TRBV6-1 and TRBJ2-7; D is unclear. Trimming pared 6 bases from V and 0 bases from J, leaving 15 bases between. This CDR3 region has 15 residues. Germline lookup yields CDR1 MNHNS and CDR2 SASEGT. CDR3 in DNA: TGTGCCAGCAGCCCGGCGAAATACTTCTCCTACGAGCAGTACTTC. Protein product: CASSPAKYFSYEQYF.

This clonotype was observed many times. The V gene is TRBV5-6, the J gene TRBJ2-7; tentative D call: TRBD2 (5 bases). Trimming removed 0 bases at V and 2 bases at J, with 9 bases between. The CDR3 has 14 residues. Germline V CDR1 and CDR2: SGHDT, YYEEEE. CDR3 region: CASSLGESPYEQYF. DNA of the CDR3: TGTGCCAGCAGCTTGGGGGAGAGCCCCTACGAGCAGTACTTC. Drawing the rest from reference TRBV5-6 and TRBJ2-7, the complete variable domain is DAGVTQSPTHLIKTRGQQVTLRCSPKSGHDTVSWYQQALGQGPQFIFQYYEEEERQRGNFPDRFSGHQFPNYSSELNVNALLLGDSALYLCASSLGESPYEQYFGPGTRLTVT.